The next 14 T cell receptor beta chains were all read from a single sample in a study of cytomegalovirus exposure and HLA in healthy donors. Vbeta (60) and Jbeta (13) primers were used in the PCR. TCRdb keeps only in-frame clones here, not all; method: immunoSEQ multiplex PCR. In the table there are roughly 200,000 clones, approximately 80% of which are singletons. Sequencing was done on a sample of PBMCs. The source of these receptors is a man in his sixties in good health and CMV-seronegative.

The gene calls are TRBV7-3 and TRBJ2-1; 14 nucleotides line up with TRBD2. The junction had 6 bases not matched to a gene; V was cut back by 6 bases and J by 8 bases. The CDR3 consists of 15 residues. CDR1 and CDR2 (germline): SGHTA, FQGTGA. DNA of the CDR3: TGTGCCAGCAGTCAGGGACTAGCGGGAGTCCATGAGCAGTTCTTC. This gives the protein CASSQGLAGVHEQFF.

V usage is TRBV7-8 and J usage is TRBJ2-7; weak D call: TRBD1 (6 bases). The germline CDR1 and CDR2 sequences are SGHVS and FQNEAQ. The CDR3 is made up of 16 amino acids. Trimming removed 0 bases at V and 2 bases at J, with 14 bases between. The CDR3 loop is CASSLATGRQAYEQYF. CDR3 bases: TGTGCCAGCAGCTTAGCGACAGGCAGACAGGCCTACGAGCAGTACTTC.

The chain couples TRBV16 to TRBJ2-5; 8 bases are a match to TRBD1. Germline lookup yields CDR1 KGHSY and CDR2 FQNENV. The CDR3 spans 15 residues. V lost 2 bases to trimming and J lost 6 bases; unmatched junction nucleotides: 8. The CDR3 region is CASSQPDRGGKTQYF. In nucleotides, the CDR3 is TGTGCCAGCAGCCAACCCGACAGGGGTGGGAAGACCCAGTACTTC.

This clone was seen once. V is TRBV5-4 and J is TRBJ1-2; 7 bases are shared with TRBD1. Germline V gene sequence: CDR1 SGHNT, CDR2 YYREEE (reference sequence). J was trimmed by 0 bases and V by 4 bases; bases with no gene match: 9. This CDR3 is 16 amino acids long. The CDR3 loop reads CASSLLDRQSNYGYTF. The CDR3 DNA is TGTGCCAGCAGCCTTTTGGACAGGCAATCTAACTATGGCTACACCTTC.

The chain couples TRBV29-1 to TRBJ2-2; D is perhaps TRBD1 (5 bases). The CDR3 contains 15 residues. The V and J ends lost 5 bases and 0 bases respectively, with 13 bases between them. Germline V gene sequence: CDR1 SQVTM, CDR2 ANQGSEA. DNA for the CDR3: TGCAGCGTTTCAAAGACAGTCGCGAACACCGGGGAGCTGTTTTTT. It is translated as CSVSKTVANTGELFF.

The chain uses TRBV6-6 and TRBJ1-1; TRBD1 matches at 8 bases. CDR3 length: 13 amino acids. Germline trimming cut 1 base from V and 8 bases from J; bases unmatched to any gene: 3. Germline lookup yields CDR1 MNHNY and CDR2 SVGAGI (reference sequence). CDR3 region: CASSYLNRGEAFF. CDR3 bases: TGTGCCAGCAGTTACTTAAACAGGGGGGAAGCTTTCTTT.

This chain links TRBV2 with TRBJ2-5, with 7 nucleotides matching TRBD2. The V gene's germline CDR1 is SNHLY and CDR2 FYNNEI. The CDR3 runs to 14 residues. Trimming removed 3 bases from V and 14 bases from J; junction bases left unmatched: 15. For the CDR3, the DNA is TGTGCCAGCAGTGATCAGAGGTTGGGACGAGCGGGATACTTC. The encoded protein is CASSDQRLGRAGYF.

This sequence joins TRBV29-1 and TRBJ2-7; 13 bases agree with TRBD2. The J segment lost 4 bases and the V segment lost 5 bases, leaving 2 bases of the junction unmatched. CDR1 SQVTM and CDR2 ANQGSEA come from the germline V gene. The CDR3 sequence is 13 residues long. In DNA, the CDR3 is TGCAGCGTTAGGACTAGCGGGAGTTACGAGCAGTACTTC. It specifies CSVRTSGSYEQYF.

The chain joins TRBV28 to TRBJ2-7, with TRBD2 matching 7 bases. Per the germline V gene, CDR1 is MDHEN and CDR2 is SYDVKM. The CDR3 covers 14 residues. The ends lost 7 bases at V and 3 bases at J; junction bases unmatched: 9. CDR3 in DNA: TGTGCCAGCACCTTCGTTGGGACTATCTACGAGCAGTACTTC. Translated, it gives CASTFVGTIYEQYF.

The rearrangement uses TRBV5-1 and TRBJ2-2; 7 nucleotides match TRBD1. CDR1 and CDR2 from the germline V gene are SGHRS and YFSETQ. The CDR3 loop spans 17 amino acids. Trimming at V came to 0 bases and at J to 1 base, leaving 6 bases not matched to a gene. The CDR3, as DNA: TGCGCCAGCAGCTTGGGTCTTAGGACAGGGAACACCGGGGAGCTGTTTTTT. Translating gives CASSLGLRTGNTGELFF.

This clone was counted once. The rearrangement joins TRBV27 to TRBJ1-2; 7 positions agree with TRBD1. Germline-derived CDR1 and CDR2 are MNHEY and SMNVEV (reference sequence). This CDR3 contains 14 residues. Germline trimming cut 6 bases from V and 4 bases from J; bases unmatched to any gene: 8. The CDR3 region has the DNA TGTGCCAGCAGAACGGGACAGTACTCCTATGGCTACACCTTC. Amino acids: CASRTGQYSYGYTF.

This clone has just a few counts. The chain joins TRBV20-1 to TRBJ1-1, with D hard to call. Germline CDR1 DFQATT, CDR2 SNEGSKA (reference sequence). The CDR3 totals 11 residues. The V end was cut by 0 bases, the J end by 8 bases, with 7 bases between. The CDR3 loop is CSAREQSEAFF. The CDR3 bases are TGCAGTGCTAGAGAACAGAGCGAAGCTTTCTTT.

V gene TRBV18 combines with J gene TRBJ2-7, with 7 bases fitting TRBD2. This CDR3 contains 15 residues. In germline, CDR1 is KGHSH, CDR2 LQKENI. The junction had 10 bases not matched to a gene; V was cut back by 5 bases and J by 3 bases. CDR3 in DNA: TGTGCCAGCTCAGCTAGCGGTGCCATTGTCTACGAGCAGTACTTC. It encodes CASSASGAIVYEQYF.

The chain carries TRBV9 and TRBJ2-5; possible D gene TRBD2, 6 bases. V lost 4 bases and J 1 base, leaving 11 bases between the germline ends. The CDR3 is made up of 14 amino acids. The germline CDR1 and CDR2 sequences are SGDLS and YYNGEE. The CDR3 region is CASSPRTIQETQYF. CDR3 in DNA: TGTGCCAGCAGCCCCCGGACTATCCAAGAGACCCAGTACTTC.